The present entry profiles one TCR beta chain with its context. The antigen it binds to is not known. Base qualities are not provided; no much larger clone lies one nucleotide away. The immunoSEQ assay was used to generate TCR beta chain sequences from genomic DNA. As for the original processing: CDR3 sequences that did not begin with the conserved framework cysteine at position 104 were removed by hand. To get clonality, the normalized Shannon's Diversity Index was subtracted from one, giving values from 0 (maximal diversity) to 1 (oligoclonal). Differences in the frequency of the same CDR3 between samples, such as brain versus blood, were assessed with chi-squared comparison-of-proportions tests. Public clonotypes were found through immuneACCESS searches, while the VDJdb browser was used to judge similarity to known antiviral clonotypes. In its TCRdb copy, this immuneACCESS table keeps in-frame sequences only and misses some clones. Where compared with another copy, unresolved V genes explain less than half of these, and the others have no known cause. V and J calls plus clone size are reproduced from that table; the DNA served to infer D and trimming. The sample includes about 340,000 clones, with over 85% observed a single time. 5.7% of the sample is taken by the ten largest.

The germline ends are 14 bases apart after V is trimmed by 4 bases and J by 3 bases. Per the germline V gene (reference sequence), SGHNT is the CDR1 and YYREEE is the CDR2. The CDR3, cysteine through phenylalanine, is 15 amino acids long. The CDR3 DNA has 45 bases and is translated from base 1. The data originate from a study of brain T cells in children with intractable seizures (dated by TCRdb to the early 2020s). General notes on the study: Resected brain tissue from 53 pediatric epilepsy surgery cases was initially screened for immune gene transcripts with a NanoString immunology panel. Among the approximately twelve selected surgery cases, pre-surgery blood was additionally sequenced for eight, leaving four cases with brain tissue only. Study-wide conclusions, independent of this receptor: Viral specificity was inferred only from CDR3 sequence similarity, and patients' HCMV serostatus was unknown. Because sequencing depth differed between pre- and post-surgery blood, the absence of clones from the pre-surgery sample may reflect undersampling.

The time point label for this specimen denotes: blood from clinic visit 5 months post-surgery; TSC patient then seizure free. The surgery cases with the highest brain T cell transcript signatures were chosen for TCR beta chain sequencing of brain tissue, and also of blood when blood was available. Prior to surgery, the patients had been treated with at least one anti-epileptic drug. TCR-sequenced patients were children with drug-resistant epilepsy due to tuberous sclerosis complex, focal cortical dysplasia, Rasmussen encephalitis or hemimegalencephaly. Bulk genomic DNA was isolated from unsorted brain tissue and whole blood using the Monarch genomic DNA purification kit.

The V and J genes are TRBV5-4 and TRBJ2-1; the D gene is perhaps TRBD1, on 5 matching bases. This receptor was obtained from a boy under two years old with tuberous sclerosis and intractable seizures. Source: peripheral blood, taken about 5 months after surgery. The CDR3 region reads CASSPPLGVYNEQFF. The DNA reads as follows: TGTGCCAGCAGCCCCCCTTTAGGGGTCTACAATGAGCAGTTCTTC.